This TCR beta chain was obtained from a study of PD-1 blockade in classical Hodgkin lymphoma. The time point is: cycle 4 day 1 (C4D1), after about 6 weeks of nivolumab. All the patients suffered relapse after autologous stem cell transplantation, and brentuximab vedotin exposure differed. Per germline, CDR1 SEHNR and CDR2 FQNEAQ (reference sequence). The V and J ends lost 3 bases and 5 bases respectively, with 20 bases between them. This CDR3 comprises 16 residues. Libraries were prepared by immunoSEQ multiplex PCR; TCRdb keeps only in-frame clonotypes and omits some of them. The sample lists around 23,000 clones, around nine tenths occurring once.

J is TRBJ2-7 and V is TRBV7-9; maybe TRBD2 (8 bases). This clonotype was obtained from a human donor with classical Hodgkin lymphoma. Material: peripheral blood mononuclear cells (PBMCs), obtained before the fourth cycle of nivolumab. The CDR3 protein is CASSFEVGLGGHEQYF. The CDR3 DNA reads TGTGCCAGCAGCTTCGAGGTGGGACTAGGGGGCCACGAGCAGTACTTC.